This T cell receptor (beta chain) was recorded in a study of human CD8 memory T cell subsets (dated by TCRdb to about 2020). About the full investigation: To assess how stem-like (TSTEM), progenitor exhausted-like (TPEX) and effector memory CD8+ T cell subsets are clonally related, the TCRbeta repertoires of these three subsets were compared. Six donors each provided TSTEM, TPEX and effector memory subsets, and TCRbeta repertoires were obtained from all six.

Details on this clonotype: What this receptor recognizes is not known.

CCR7+ PD-1- TIGIT- cells were classified as stem-like memory CD8+ T cells (TSTEM). Density gradient separation was used to isolate peripheral blood mononuclear cells from buffy coats of healthy donors. In the study, total CD8+ T cells were enriched by negative magnetic separation with EasySep or MojoSort CD8+ T cell isolation kits. For each subset, total RNA was extracted using an RNeasy Mini Kit from duplicate vials of 150,000 sorted CD8+ T cells. The PBMCs were used either fresh or after being cryopreserved in fetal bovine serum with roughly 10% DMSO. CD8+ T cell subsets were sorted to purity by fluorescence-activated cell sorting on a FACSAria III. Beyond this particular receptor, the publication reports: Only TCRbeta chains were sequenced, and the repertoire comparisons were based on roughly six donors and tested using paired t-tests with Bonferroni correction. Although both stem-like subsets shared clonotypes with effector memory cells, the overlap between TSTEM and TPEX repertoires was minimal, suggesting distinct antigen spectra for the TSTEM and TPEX subsets. TSTEM and TPEX subsets showed similarly high normalized Shannon-Wiener diversity, whereas effector memory subsets were comparatively less diverse. Based on Chao1 estimates, TSTEM subsets appeared to have greater repertoire diversity than TPEX subsets, which could potentially reflect a broader range of specificities.

Sequencing used a NextSeq 550. A Human TCR Profiling Kit was used to prepare UMI-labeled 5' RACE TCRbeta libraries. Every TCRbeta library was prepared in parallel with an identical number of PCR cycles. The original pipeline was this. Each TCRbeta library contained between roughly 2,800 and 20,000 functional CDR3beta clonotypes. UMI extraction and consensus assembly used MIGEC 1.2.9, requiring at least three reads per UMI. MiXCR 3.0.3 was used to extract the in-frame CDR3beta repertoires. After each sample was downsampled to 42,000 randomly selected UMIs, diversity metrics were computed in VDJtools 1.2.1. Repertoire overlap metrics D, R and F2 were calculated in VDJtools for the top 3,000 clones of each sample pair. After reprocessing by TCRdb, each CDR3 protein sequence is one entry, and no DNA is given. TCRdb assigned the V and J calls; the authors' analysis was not used. This sample's table has entries for under 8,500 distinct CDR3 sequences. Over 20% of the sample is held by the ten biggest clonotypes.

From the cysteine up to the phenylalanine, the CDR3 has a length of 13 residues. No DNA accompanies this entry. CDR1 DFQATT and CDR2 SNEGSKA were looked up in the germline V gene (reference sequence). The chain is encoded by TRBV20-1 joined to TRBJ2-7; TCRdb's assignment of TRBD1 cannot be checked, as there is no DNA. The sequenced material came from CD8+ stem-like memory T cells (TSCM and TCM) sorted from PBMCs. The cell subset or site label, as the study defines it: stem-like memory CD8 T cells (TSTEM), CCR7+ PD-1- TIGIT-. The sequence was collected from a human donor in good health. The CDR3 region: CSARVYRGYEQYF.